The TCR beta chain described here comes from a study of control samples from healthy donors and cancer patients. Data came from immunoSEQ multiplex PCR; TCRdb stores just in-frame clones and leaves some out. The sample includes about 130,000 clones, over 75% of them seen just once. CDR1 and CDR2 (germline): SGHAT, FQNNGV. V shed 1 base and J 2 bases; nucleotides not matched to a gene: 9. This CDR3 region has 17 residues. The sequence came from a man between 18 and 29 years old in good health. The chain carries TRBV11-2 and TRBJ2-5; 8 positions agree with TRBD2. Sequenced input: blood. CDR3 amino acids: CASSLGPRLASQETQYF. CDR3 nucleotides: TGTGCCAGCAGCTTAGGGCCGCGACTAGCGTCGCAAGAGACCCAGTACTTC.